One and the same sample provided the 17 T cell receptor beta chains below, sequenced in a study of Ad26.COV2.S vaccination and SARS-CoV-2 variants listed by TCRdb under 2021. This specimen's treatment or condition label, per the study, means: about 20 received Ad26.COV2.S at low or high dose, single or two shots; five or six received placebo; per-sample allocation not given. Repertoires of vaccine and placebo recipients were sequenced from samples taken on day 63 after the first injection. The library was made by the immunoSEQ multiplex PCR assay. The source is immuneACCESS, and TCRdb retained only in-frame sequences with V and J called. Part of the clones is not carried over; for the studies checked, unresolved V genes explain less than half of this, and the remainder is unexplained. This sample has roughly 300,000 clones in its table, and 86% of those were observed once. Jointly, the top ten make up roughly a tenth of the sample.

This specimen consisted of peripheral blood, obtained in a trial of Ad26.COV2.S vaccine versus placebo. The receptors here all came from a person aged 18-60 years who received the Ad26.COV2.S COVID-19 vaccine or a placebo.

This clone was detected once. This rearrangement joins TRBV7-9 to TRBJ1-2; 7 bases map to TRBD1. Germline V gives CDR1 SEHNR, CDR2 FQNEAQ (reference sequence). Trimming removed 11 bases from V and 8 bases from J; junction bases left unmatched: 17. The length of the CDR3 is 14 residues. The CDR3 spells CAGSPQGGGTGYTF. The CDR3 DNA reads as TGTGCCGGCTCCCCCCAGGGGGGGGGTACCGGCTACACCTTC.

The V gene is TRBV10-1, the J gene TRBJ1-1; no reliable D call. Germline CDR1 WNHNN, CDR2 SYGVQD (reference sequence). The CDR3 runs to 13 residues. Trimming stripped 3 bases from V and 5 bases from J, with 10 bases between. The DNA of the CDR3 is TGCGCCAGCAGTGACTCCACCGTAACTGAAGCTTTCTTT. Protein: CASSDSTVTEAFF.

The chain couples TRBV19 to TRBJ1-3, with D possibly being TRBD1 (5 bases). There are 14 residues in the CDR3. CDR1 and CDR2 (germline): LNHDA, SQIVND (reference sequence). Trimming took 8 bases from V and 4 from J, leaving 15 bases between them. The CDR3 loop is CASCAGGSGNTIYF. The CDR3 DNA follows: TGTGCCAGTTGCGCGGGGGGTTCGGGAAACACCATATATTTT.

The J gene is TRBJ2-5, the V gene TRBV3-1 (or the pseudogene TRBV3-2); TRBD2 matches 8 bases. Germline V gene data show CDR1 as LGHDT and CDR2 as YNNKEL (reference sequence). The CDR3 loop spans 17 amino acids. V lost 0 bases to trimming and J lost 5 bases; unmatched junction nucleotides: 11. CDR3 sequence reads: CASSQDRAGVRGETQYF. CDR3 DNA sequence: TGTGCCAGCAGCCAAGACCGAGCGGGGGTTCGGGGGGAGACCCAGTACTTC.

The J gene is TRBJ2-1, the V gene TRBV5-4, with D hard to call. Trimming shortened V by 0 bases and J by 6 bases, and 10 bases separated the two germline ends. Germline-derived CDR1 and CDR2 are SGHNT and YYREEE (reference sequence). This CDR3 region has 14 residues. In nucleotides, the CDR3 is TGTGCCAGCAGCTTGGGGATAGCCCCCAATGAGCAGTTCTTC. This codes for CASSLGIAPNEQFF.

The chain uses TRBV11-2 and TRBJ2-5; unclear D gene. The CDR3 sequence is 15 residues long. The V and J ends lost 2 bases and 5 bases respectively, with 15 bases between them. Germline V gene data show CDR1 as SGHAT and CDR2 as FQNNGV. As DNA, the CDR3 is TGTGCCAGCAGCTTACCCGGCAGCCTAGGGGAGACCCAGTACTTC. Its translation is CASSLPGSLGETQYF.

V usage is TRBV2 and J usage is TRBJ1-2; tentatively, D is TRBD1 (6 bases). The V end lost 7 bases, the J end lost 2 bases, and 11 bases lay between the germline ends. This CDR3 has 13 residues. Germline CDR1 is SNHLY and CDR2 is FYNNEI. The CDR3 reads CASNQGQNYGYTF. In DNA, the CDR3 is TGTGCCAGCAATCAGGGGCAGAACTATGGCTACACCTTC.

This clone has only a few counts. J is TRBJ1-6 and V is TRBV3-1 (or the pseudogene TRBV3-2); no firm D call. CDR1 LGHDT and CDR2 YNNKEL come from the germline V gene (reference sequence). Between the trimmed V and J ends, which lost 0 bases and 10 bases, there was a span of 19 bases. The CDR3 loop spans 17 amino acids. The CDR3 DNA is TGTGCCAGCAGCCAAGATGCATCGAGCATGCAGCGATCACCCCTCCACTTT. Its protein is CASSQDASSMQRSPLHF.

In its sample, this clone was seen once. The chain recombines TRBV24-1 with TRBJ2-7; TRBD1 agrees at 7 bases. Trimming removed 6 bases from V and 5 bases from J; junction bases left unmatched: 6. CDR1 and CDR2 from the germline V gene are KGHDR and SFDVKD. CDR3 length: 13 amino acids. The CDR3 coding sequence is TGTGCCACCAGTTCGACAGGGATCCACGAGCAGTACTTC. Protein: CATSSTGIHEQYF.

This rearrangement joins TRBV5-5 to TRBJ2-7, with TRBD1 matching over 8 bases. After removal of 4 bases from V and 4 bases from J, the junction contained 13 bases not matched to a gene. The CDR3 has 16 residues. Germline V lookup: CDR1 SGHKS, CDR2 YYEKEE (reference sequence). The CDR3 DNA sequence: TGTGCCAGCAGCGGGGGTAAGACAGGGGATCTGTACGAGCAGTACTTC. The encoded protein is CASSGGKTGDLYEQYF.

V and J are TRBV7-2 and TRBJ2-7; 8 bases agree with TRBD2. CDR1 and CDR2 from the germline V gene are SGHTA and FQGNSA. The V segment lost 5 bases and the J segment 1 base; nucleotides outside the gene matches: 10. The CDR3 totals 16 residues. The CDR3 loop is CASSLPEREWSYEQYF. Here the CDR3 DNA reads TGTGCCAGCAGCCTACCCGAGCGGGAGTGGTCCTACGAGCAGTACTTC.

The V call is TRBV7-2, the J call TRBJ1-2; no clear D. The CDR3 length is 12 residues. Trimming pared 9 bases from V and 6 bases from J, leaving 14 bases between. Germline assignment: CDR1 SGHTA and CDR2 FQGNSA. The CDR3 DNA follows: TGTGCCAGAACCGGGCTCAAGGATGGCTACACCTTC. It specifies CARTGLKDGYTF.

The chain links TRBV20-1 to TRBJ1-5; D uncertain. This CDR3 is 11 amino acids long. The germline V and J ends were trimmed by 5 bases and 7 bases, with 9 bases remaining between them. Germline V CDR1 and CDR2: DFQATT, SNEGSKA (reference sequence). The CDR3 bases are TGCAGTGCTCCCCGACGACAGCCCCAGCATTTT. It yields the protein CSAPRRQPQHF.

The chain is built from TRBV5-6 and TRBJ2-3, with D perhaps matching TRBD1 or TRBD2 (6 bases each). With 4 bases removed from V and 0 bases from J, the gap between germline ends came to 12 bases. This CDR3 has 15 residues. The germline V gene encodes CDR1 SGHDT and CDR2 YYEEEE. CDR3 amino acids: CASSRGTTSTDTQYF. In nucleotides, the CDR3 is TGTGCCAGCAGCCGCGGGACAACTAGCACAGATACGCAGTATTTT.

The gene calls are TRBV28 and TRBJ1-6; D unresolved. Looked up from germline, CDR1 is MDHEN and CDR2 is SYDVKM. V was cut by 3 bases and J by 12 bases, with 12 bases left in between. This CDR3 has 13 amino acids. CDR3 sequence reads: CASSFEARGPLHF. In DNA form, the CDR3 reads TGTGCCAGCAGTTTTGAGGCGCGGGGACCCCTCCACTTT.

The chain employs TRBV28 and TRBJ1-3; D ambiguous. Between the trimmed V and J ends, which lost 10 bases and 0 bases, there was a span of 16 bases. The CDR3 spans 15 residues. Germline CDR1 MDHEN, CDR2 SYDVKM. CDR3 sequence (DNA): TGTGCCACCGTGCCCGGGTTAAACTCTGGAAACACCATATATTTT. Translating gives CATVPGLNSGNTIYF. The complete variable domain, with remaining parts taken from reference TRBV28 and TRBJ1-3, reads DVKVTQSSRYLVKRTGEKVFLECVQDMDHENMFWYRQDPGLGLRLIYFSYDVKMKEKGDIPEGYSVSREKKERFSLILESASTNQTSMYLCATVPGLNSGNTIYFGEGSWLTVV.

This chain's CDR3 is CASSLGTGEDYTF. The CDR3 DNA follows: TGCGCCAGCAGCTTGGGGACAGGGGAGGACTACACCTTC. The chain carries TRBV5-1 and TRBJ1-2; 9 bases map to TRBD1. Per germline, CDR1 SGHRS and CDR2 YFSETQ. The CDR3 covers 13 residues. V lost 0 bases and J lost 10; bases outside the gene matches: 4.